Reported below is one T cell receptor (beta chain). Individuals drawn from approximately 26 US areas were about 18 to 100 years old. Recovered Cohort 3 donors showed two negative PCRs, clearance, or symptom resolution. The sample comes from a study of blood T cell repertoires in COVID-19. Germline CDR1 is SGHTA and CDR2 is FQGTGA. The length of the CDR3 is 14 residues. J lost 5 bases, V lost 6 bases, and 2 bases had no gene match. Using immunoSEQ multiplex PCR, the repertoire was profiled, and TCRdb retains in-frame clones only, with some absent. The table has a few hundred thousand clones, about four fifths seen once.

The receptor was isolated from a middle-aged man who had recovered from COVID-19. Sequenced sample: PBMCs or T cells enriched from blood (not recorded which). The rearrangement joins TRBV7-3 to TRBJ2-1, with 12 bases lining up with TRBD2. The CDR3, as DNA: TGTGCCAGCAGACGACTAGCGGGAGACAATGAGCAGTTCTTC. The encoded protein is CASRRLAGDNEQFF.